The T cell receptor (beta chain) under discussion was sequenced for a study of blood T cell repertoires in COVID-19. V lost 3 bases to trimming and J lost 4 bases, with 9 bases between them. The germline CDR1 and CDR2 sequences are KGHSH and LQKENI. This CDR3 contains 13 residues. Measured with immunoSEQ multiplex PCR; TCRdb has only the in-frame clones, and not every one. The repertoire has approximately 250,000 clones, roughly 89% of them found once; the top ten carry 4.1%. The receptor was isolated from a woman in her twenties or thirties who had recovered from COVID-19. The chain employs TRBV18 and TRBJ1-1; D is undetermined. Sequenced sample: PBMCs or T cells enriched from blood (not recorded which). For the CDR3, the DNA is TGTGCCAGCTCACCCGAACAGACCACTGAAGCTTTCTTT. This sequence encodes CASSPEQTTEAFF.